The source of this TCR beta chain is a study of T cells after yellow fever vaccination. Study-wide results and caveats: At around 96% for CD4 and around 91% for CD8, most primary-vaccination clones showed up again after the booster.

There are many counts of this clonotype. TCRdb re-analysed the 5' RACE reads in MiXCR, keeping a single row per CDR3 protein. Seen here are tens of thousands of distinct CDR3 sequences, around 5% observed once, and the top ten hold around 18%. The receptor's source is a man between 18 and 29 years old who received the YFV17D yellow fever vaccine. Source: PBMCs, either bulk or a sorted T-cell subset (CD4+, CD8+, memory, or dextramer-sorted; not recorded which), taken about 41 days after the first yellow fever vaccination.

The CDR3 DNA is TGTGCCAGCAGCTTAGAGGGGGGGAAAGCTTTCTTT. Its protein product is CASSLEGGKAFF. The genes are TRBV7-2 and TRBJ1-1, with a tentative D call TRBD1 (6 bases). Trimming took 1 base from V and 9 from J, leaving 9 bases between them. The CDR3 consists of 12 residues. Germline V gene data show CDR1 as SGHTA and CDR2 as FQGNSA.